The 22 T cell receptor beta chains presented below share a single source sample, sequenced in a study of PD-L1 blockade in urothelial cancer. Data came from immunoSEQ multiplex PCR; TCRdb stores just in-frame clones and leaves some out. This sample yields around 100,000 clones, of which roughly 84% are seen a single time; 2.4% belongs to the top ten. Specimen: PBMCs, collected around atezolizumab (anti-PD-L1) treatment. Every receptor here comes from a man aged 50-59 years with urothelial cancer.

The chain uses TRBV2 and TRBJ1-5; a weak D match, TRBD1 (5 bases). V was trimmed by 8 bases and J by 4 bases, leaving 12 bases between them. Germline V gene sequence: CDR1 SNHLY, CDR2 FYNNEI. This CDR3 spans 13 amino acids. This chain's CDR3 is CASVRTPNQPQHF. The CDR3 DNA sequence: TGTGCCAGCGTCAGGACACCAAATCAGCCCCAGCATTTT. Supplemented by reference TRBV2 and TRBJ1-5, the full variable domain reads EPEVTQTPSHQVTQMGQEVILRCVPISNHLYFYWYRQILGQKVEFLVSFYNNEISEKSEIFDDQFSVERPDGSNFTLKIRSTKLEDSAMYFCASVRTPNQPQHFGDGTRLSIL.

The CDR3 is CASSHGTFQFF. CDR3 bases: TGTGCCAGCAGCCATGGGACTTTCCAGTTCTTC. This sequence joins TRBV14 and TRBJ2-1, with a possible D match to TRBD2 (6 bases). CDR1 is SGHDN and CDR2 is FVKESK in the germline V gene. V lost 3 bases and J lost 13, with 10 bases in between. CDR3 length equals 11 residues.

The chain has TRBV27 and TRBJ2-1; a weak D match, TRBD1 (6 bases). Germline CDR1 and CDR2: MNHEY and SMNVEV (reference sequence). This CDR3 comprises 16 residues. Trimming stripped 8 bases from V and 3 bases from J, with 20 bases between. CDR3 DNA sequence: TGTGCCAGCCACCTAACAGGGCAACAAAACTACAATGAGCAGTTCTTC. Translated: CASHLTGQQNYNEQFF.

The chain couples TRBV11-2 to TRBJ1-1; TRBD1 matches 8 bases. This CDR3 has 14 residues. The germline V gene encodes CDR1 SGHAT and CDR2 FQNNGV. V shed 0 bases, J shed 4 bases, and the junction held 1 base outside the gene matches. The CDR3 DNA is TGTGCCAGCAGCTTAGAGACAGGGGCCACTGAAGCTTTCTTT. Protein product: CASSLETGATEAFF. Full variable domain (remainder filled in from reference TRBV11-2 and TRBJ1-1): EAGVAQSPRYKIIEKRQSVAFWCNPISGHATLYWYQQILGQGPKLLIQFQNNGVVDDSQLPKDRFSAERLKGVDSTLKIQPAKLEDSAVYLCASSLETGATEAFFGQGTRLTVV.

J is TRBJ2-1 and V is TRBV19; tentatively, D is TRBD2 (7 bases). Germline CDR1 and CDR2: LNHDA and SQIVND (reference sequence). The CDR3 totals 15 residues. The V end lost 4 bases, the J end lost 4 bases, and 14 bases lay between the germline ends. This CDR3 is CASSNQAGHYNEQFF. As DNA, the CDR3 is TGTGCCAGTAGTAATCAAGCGGGACATTACAATGAGCAGTTCTTC.

The rearrangement uses TRBV28 and TRBJ2-3; perhaps TRBD2 as D (6 bases). Trimming took off 4 bases at V and 0 bases at J, with 17 bases between the two ends. CDR3 length: 17 residues. Germline V CDR1 and CDR2: MDHEN, SYDVKM. CDR3 nucleotide sequence: TGTGCCAGCAGTTCCCCCCCCGGGACTTCTAGCACAGATACGCAGTATTTT. This translates into CASSSPPGTSSTDTQYF.

The rearrangement links TRBV6-1 to TRBJ1-3, with 8 nucleotides matching TRBD1. Germline V gene data show CDR1 as MNHNS and CDR2 as SASEGT. V was pared by 4 bases and J by 0 bases, with 5 bases of the junction left unmatched. This CDR3 is built from 16 residues. CDR3 region: CASSGQGLNSGNTIYF. DNA of the CDR3: TGTGCCAGCAGTGGACAGGGGTTGAACTCTGGAAACACCATATATTTT.

V gene TRBV5-1 combines with J gene TRBJ2-5; D call uncertain. CDR3 length equals 14 residues. CDR1 and CDR2 (germline): SGHRS, YFSETQ. V lost 0 bases and J 5 bases, leaving 11 bases between the germline ends. The CDR3, as DNA: TGCGCCAGCAGCTTGGCCGTGGCGGTGGAGACCCAGTACTTC. This gives the protein CASSLAVAVETQYF.

The J gene is TRBJ1-2, the V gene TRBV7-2, with 7 bases matching TRBD1. The V gene's germline CDR1 is SGHTA and CDR2 FQGNSA. The CDR3 is made up of 14 amino acids. After removal of 4 bases from V and 4 bases from J, the junction contained 6 bases not matched to a gene. Here the CDR3 DNA reads TGTGCCAGCAGCTCGTCCGGGACAGCCTATGGCTACACCTTC. Amino acids: CASSSSGTAYGYTF.

This chain links TRBV9 with TRBJ2-1; TRBD2 matches at 9 bases. Losses at the gene ends were 2 bases for V and 0 bases for J; bases not matched to a gene: 0. This CDR3 is 15 amino acids long. Per the germline V gene, CDR1 is SGDLS and CDR2 is YYNGEE. CDR3 sequence: CASSVSGSSYNEQFF. CDR3 in DNA: TGTGCCAGCAGCGTTAGCGGGAGCTCCTACAATGAGCAGTTCTTC.

The chain carries TRBV6-1 and TRBJ2-2; possible D gene TRBD1, 5 bases. The CDR3 runs 13 residues. Per the germline V gene, CDR1 is MNHNS and CDR2 is SASEGT. Trimming pared 5 bases from V and 6 bases from J, leaving 10 bases between. Here the CDR3 reads CASSIGHSGELFF. The CDR3 nucleotides read TGTGCCAGCAGTATCGGACACTCCGGGGAGCTGTTTTTT.

The sample holds one count of this clone. The chain has TRBV7-9 and TRBJ1-1; D is perhaps TRBD1 (5 bases). Trimming took 6 bases from V and 8 from J, leaving 13 bases between them. Germline values: CDR1 SEHNR, CDR2 FQNEAQ (reference sequence). CDR3 length equals 12 residues. The CDR3 coding sequence is TGTGCCAGCAGTTGGGGGGGTTGGGAAGCTTTCTTT. This sequence encodes CASSWGGWEAFF.

The chain couples TRBV19 to TRBJ1-3; 7 bases agree with TRBD1. Trimming cost V 10 bases and J 0 bases; bases outside gene matches: 6. The CDR3 has 14 amino acids. Germline CDR1 LNHDA, CDR2 SQIVND (reference sequence). This CDR3 is CATWDSNSGNTIYF. Written as DNA, the CDR3 is TGTGCCACCTGGGACAGCAACTCTGGAAACACCATATATTTT.

This chain uses TRBV7-9 with TRBJ2-5; 10 bases are a match to TRBD1. Germline V gene lookup returns CDR1 SEHNR and CDR2 FQNEAQ (reference sequence). CDR3 length equals 17 residues. After removal of 2 bases from V and 4 bases from J, the junction contained 10 bases not matched to a gene. Written as DNA, the CDR3 is TGTGCCAGCAGCTTAAAAGCCGGGACAGGGGCAGGAGAGACCCAGTACTTC. It codes for CASSLKAGTGAGETQYF.

The chain employs TRBV19 and TRBJ1-2; 7 bases fit TRBD1. CDR1 and CDR2 from the germline V gene are LNHDA and SQIVND (reference sequence). This CDR3 contains 15 residues. The trim removed 2 bases at V and 4 bases at J, leaving 7 bases unmatched. The CDR3 reads CASSIREGASYGYTF. The CDR3 nucleotides are TGTGCCAGTAGTATACGCGAGGGGGCCAGCTATGGCTACACCTTC.

There are a few counts of this clone. The V gene is TRBV28, the J gene TRBJ2-7; TRBD1 is a possible D gene (8 bases). From germline, CDR1 is MDHEN and CDR2 SYDVKM. V was pared by 5 bases and J by 6 bases, with 20 bases between. The length of the CDR3 is 15 residues. The DNA of the CDR3 is TGTGCCAGCAGTACCCGGACAGGGACTATGGGCGAGCAGTACTTC. Amino acids: CASSTRTGTMGEQYF.

The gene calls are TRBV18 and TRBJ2-5, with 7 bases identical to TRBD1. J was trimmed by 1 base and V by 6 bases; bases with no gene match: 2. Germline V gene data show CDR1 as KGHSH and CDR2 as LQKENI. The CDR3 runs to 13 residues. The DNA of the CDR3 is TGTGCCAGCTCCGGACAGGTCCAAGAGACCCAGTACTTC. Translated: CASSGQVQETQYF.

This chain joins TRBV27 and TRBJ1-2; unclear D gene. This CDR3 has 15 amino acids. Trimming removed 7 bases at V and 0 bases at J, with 15 bases between. Germline V gene lookup returns CDR1 MNHEY and CDR2 SMNVEV (reference sequence). The CDR3 DNA is TGTGCCAGCAACCCACGACCGGGGACTAACTATGGCTACACCTTC. Protein sequence: CASNPRPGTNYGYTF.

The genes are TRBV15 and TRBJ2-1; 8 bases line up with TRBD2. The V gene end was trimmed by 1 base and the J gene end by 6 bases; junction bases not matched to a gene: 11. This CDR3 region has 17 residues. Germline V gene sequence: CDR1 LNHNV, CDR2 YYDKDF (reference sequence). The CDR3 region is CATSRGPGGGRGNEQFF. The CDR3 DNA follows: TGTGCCACCAGCAGAGGACCGGGAGGGGGAAGGGGCAATGAGCAGTTCTTC.

The chain uses TRBV9 and TRBJ2-1; D may be TRBD2 (9 bases). Germline V gives CDR1 SGDLS, CDR2 YYNGEE. The germline V and J ends were trimmed by 4 bases and 9 bases, with 17 bases remaining between them. This CDR3 has 14 amino acids. DNA of the CDR3: TGTGCCAGCAGCATGGCTAGCGGGACAGGTGAGCAGTTCTTC. As protein: CASSMASGTGEQFF.

This clone was picked up one time. J is TRBJ2-7 and V is TRBV11-3, with TRBD1 matching 8 bases. V was pared by 5 bases and J by 3 bases, with 6 bases of the junction left unmatched. The CDR3 length is 14 residues. Germline CDR1 and CDR2: SGHNT and YENEEA. The CDR3 protein is CASSPRTGSYEQYF. The CDR3, as DNA: TGTGCCAGCAGCCCACGGACAGGGAGCTACGAGCAGTACTTC. Combining the CDR3 with reference TRBV11-3 and TRBJ2-7 gives the whole variable domain EAGVVQSPRYKIIEKKQPVAFWCNPISGHNTLYWYLQNLGQGPELLIRYENEEAVDDSQLPKDRFSAERLKGVDSTLKIQPAELGDSAVYLCASSPRTGSYEQYFGPGTRLTVT.

The rearrangement joins TRBV11-2 to TRBJ2-7; the D gene is possibly TRBD2 (6 bases). This CDR3 is built from 13 residues. Germline CDR1 reads SGHAT; CDR2 reads FQNNGV. V was trimmed by 8 bases and J by 5 bases, leaving 16 bases between them. CDR3 DNA sequence: TGTGCCAGCCAGCCCGCGGGGTGGCACGAGCAGTACTTC. It encodes CASQPAGWHEQYF.